This paragraph reports one T cell receptor (beta chain). Its specific antigen is unknown. Within one base of it there is no much larger clone, and no base qualities were kept. This sample is part of a study of cytomegalovirus exposure and HLA in healthy donors (TCRdb year 2017). Background on the whole study: According to a later analysis, one platform produced both the 120 validation repertoires and the approximately 660 repertoires of the first cohort. The study was designed to test whether signatures of past pathogen exposure could be identified by cataloging public T cell receptors. In addition to the first cohort of roughly 670 subjects, a separate validation cohort of approximately 130 different subjects was used. The study combined high-throughput TCR immunosequencing, statistical association of individual TCRs with disease status, and machine learning to predict cytomegalovirus infection status. The full study reports these points: Across donors, most TCR sequences were observed very rarely, whereas some public TCRs were present in many individuals. A later analysis found that TCRs clustered in the first cohort also tended to co-occur in the 95 to 150 validation repertoires, with roughly 95% of cluster scores above 0. According to the authors, the approach could potentially be generalized to other disease states and immunological phenotypes. In vitro tests confirmed that a few of the cytomegalovirus-associated TCR beta chains recognize cytomegalovirus antigens. Cytomegalovirus status was reported to be diagnosed by the classifier with high specificity and sensitivity in both the original and validation cohorts. All 120 or so repertoires were used to score co-occurrence in the validation cohort in a later analysis, because that analysis had no HLA typing for the cohort. The study gave a list of about 170 TCR beta chains associated with cytomegalovirus.

Including the terminal cysteine and phenylalanine, the CDR3 comprises 13 residues. Of all the DNA, just the CDR3 is kept, 39 bases in frame from base 1. V is shortened by 0 bases, J by 9 bases, and the region joining them spans 10 bases. From the germline V gene, CDR1 is SGHRS and CDR2 is YFSETQ. Libraries were built with the immunoSEQ multiplex PCR assay. As for the authors' bioinformatics: A statistical classification framework was built for diagnosing cytomegalovirus status from the catalog of TCR beta chain sequences. Held by TCRdb, this immuneACCESS table contains in-frame sequences only and omits some clones. Under half of the omission traces to an unresolved V gene where checked; the cause of the rest is unknown. V and J calls plus clone size are reproduced from that table; the DNA served to infer D and trimming. For this sample the table gives 150,000 to 200,000 clones, of which roughly nine tenths were detected only once. Roughly 5.8% of the sample lies in the top ten.

Separate from the roughly 660-subject first cohort, the validation cohort of 95 to 150 subjects was the group to which the donors belonged. The sequenced sample was PBMCs. This clonotype was obtained from a young woman in good health and CMV-seronegative. The chain employs TRBV5-1 and TRBJ2-1, with no confident D gene call. The CDR3 corresponds to CASSLDHSAEQFF. The nucleotide sequence is TGCGCCAGCAGCTTGGACCACAGTGCTGAGCAGTTCTTC.